This T cell receptor beta chain was recorded in a study of cytomegalovirus exposure and HLA in healthy donors. Study conclusions and caveats: In vitro, a few CMV-associated chains proved specific for CMV antigens.

Nominally healthy donors provided the samples, though records likely missed some immune exposures. The CDR3 spans 15 residues. Trimming took 0 bases from V and 6 from J, leaving 9 bases between them. Germline assignment: CDR1 MGHRA and CDR2 YSYEKL. This clone was seen a single time. Its antigen is unidentified. PCR used 60 Vbeta primers and 13 Jbeta primers. The assay was immunoSEQ multiplex PCR, and TCRdb's table has in-frame clones only and misses some. The sample has around 130,000 clones; roughly 88% are singletons. V is TRBV4-1 and J is TRBJ1-6; D perhaps matches TRBD1 (6 bases). What was sequenced was PBMCs. This clonotype was obtained from a woman aged 18-29 years in good health and CMV-seropositive. CDR3 protein: CASSQEGTFNSPLHF. Written as DNA, the CDR3 is TGCGCCAGCAGCCAAGAAGGGACATTTAATTCACCCCTCCACTTT.